Sequencing of this T cell receptor beta chain was carried out in a study of blood T cell repertoires in COVID-19. Sequencing was performed with immunoSEQ multiplex PCR; in TCRdb, only in-frame clones are kept and a portion is missing. The data show roughly 210,000 clones, about 87% seen once. Trimming at V came to 8 bases and at J to 1 base, leaving 5 bases not matched to a gene. Germline CDR1 reads LNHDA; CDR2 reads SQIVND (reference sequence). The CDR3 covers 13 residues. The sequenced sample was peripheral blood. J is TRBJ2-7 and V is TRBV19; 7 nucleotides match TRBD1. The receptor comes from a man aged 70 or older with acute or convalescent COVID-19. The CDR3 loop reads CASGTGVSYEQYF. CDR3 bases: TGTGCCAGTGGCACAGGGGTATCCTACGAGCAGTACTTC. Full variable domain (remainder filled in from reference TRBV19 and TRBJ2-7): DGGITQSPKYLFRKEGQNVTLSCEQNLNHDAMYWYRQDPGQGLRLIYYSQIVNDFQKGDIAEGYSVSREKKESFPLTVTSAQKNPTAFYLCASGTGVSYEQYFGPGTRLTVT.